Sequencing of this T cell receptor beta chain was carried out in a study of shared T cell receptors in the human thymus. Per germline, CDR1 SGDLS and CDR2 YYNGEE. V lost 0 bases and J 9 bases, leaving 15 bases between the germline ends. The CDR3 contains 14 residues. Sequenced by immunoSEQ multiplex PCR; TCRdb stores in-frame clones only, minus some. The table lists more than 550,000 clones, approximately 83% of them singletons. This sample also appeared in a second study, on human thymus T cells. That paper notes: Donors were healthy Finnish infants having corrective surgery for congenital heart defects. The thymus tissue came from resections taken during corrective heart surgery. Highly overlapping thymic repertoires in unrelated individuals were reported by related research.

This clonotype was sampled from a girl younger than two with a congenital heart defect. Sequencing was performed on thymocytes. The V gene is TRBV9, the J gene TRBJ1-2; the D gene is possibly TRBD1 (5 bases). The CDR3 nucleotides are TGTGCCAGCAGCGTAGACGGGCAGGGTAAAAGCTACACCTTC. This gives the protein CASSVDGQGKSYTF.